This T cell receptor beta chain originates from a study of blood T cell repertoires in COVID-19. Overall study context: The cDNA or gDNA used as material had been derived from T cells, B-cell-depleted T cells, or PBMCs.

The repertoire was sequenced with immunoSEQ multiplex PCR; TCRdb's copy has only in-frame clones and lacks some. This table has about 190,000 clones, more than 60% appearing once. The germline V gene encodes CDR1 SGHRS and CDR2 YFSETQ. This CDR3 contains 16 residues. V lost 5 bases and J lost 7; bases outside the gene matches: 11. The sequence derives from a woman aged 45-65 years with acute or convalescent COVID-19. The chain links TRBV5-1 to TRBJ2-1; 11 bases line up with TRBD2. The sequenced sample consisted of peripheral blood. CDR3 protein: CASSYPTSGSQNEQFF. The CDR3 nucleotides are TGCGCCAGCAGTTACCCAACTAGCGGGAGTCAGAATGAGCAGTTCTTC.